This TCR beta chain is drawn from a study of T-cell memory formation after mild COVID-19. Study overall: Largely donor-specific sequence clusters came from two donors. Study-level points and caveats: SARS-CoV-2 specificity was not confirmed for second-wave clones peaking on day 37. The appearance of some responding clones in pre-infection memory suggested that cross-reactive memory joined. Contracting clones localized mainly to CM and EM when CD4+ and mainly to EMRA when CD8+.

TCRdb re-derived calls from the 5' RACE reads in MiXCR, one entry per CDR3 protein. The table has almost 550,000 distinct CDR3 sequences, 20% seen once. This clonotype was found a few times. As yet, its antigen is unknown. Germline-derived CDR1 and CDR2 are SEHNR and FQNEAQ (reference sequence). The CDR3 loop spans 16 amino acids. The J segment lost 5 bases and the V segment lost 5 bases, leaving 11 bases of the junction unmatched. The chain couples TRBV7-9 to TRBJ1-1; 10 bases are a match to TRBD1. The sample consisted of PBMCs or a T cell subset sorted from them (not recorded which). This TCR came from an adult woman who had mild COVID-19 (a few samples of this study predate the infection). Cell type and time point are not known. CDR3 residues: CASSPPGGTGATEAFF. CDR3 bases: TGTGCCAGCAGCCCCCCGGGAGGGACAGGGGCAACTGAAGCTTTCTTT.